A single sample gave rise to the 15 T cell receptor beta chains below, sequenced in a study of CD4 T cells in relation to SARS-CoV-2 and coronaviruses. These receptors are not linked to any known antigen. Unexposed donor CD4+ T cells date from about 2011-2018, before the COVID-19 pandemic. CD4+ T cells were isolated from the cells after nine to eleven days of culture. Repertoires were generated with immunoSEQ multiplex PCR, while TCRdb's copy carries only in-frame clones and drops some. This repertoire shows more than 9,500 clones, less than 70% found once; its top ten account for approximately 8%. Sequencing was performed on CD4+ T cells from PBMCs, cultured in vitro. Every receptor here comes from a human donor in good health.

The J gene is TRBJ2-7, the V gene TRBV23-1; D gene uncertain. TRBV23-1 is identified as an open reading frame with a role that is uncertain. Trimming pared 0 bases from V and 2 bases from J, leaving 5 bases between. CDR3 size: 13 residues. The CDR3 protein is CASSQSLTYEQYF. The CDR3 DNA follows: TGCGCCAGCAGTCAATCTTTAACCTACGAGCAGTACTTC.

The CDR3 sequence: CASNLKDRYGYTF. DNA for the CDR3: TGTGCCAGTAACCTAAAGGACCGGTATGGCTACACCTTC. V usage is TRBV19 and J usage is TRBJ1-2; no clear D gene. CDR1 and CDR2 (germline): LNHDA, SQIVND (reference sequence). The CDR3 consists of 13 residues. V shed 7 bases and J shed 5 bases, with 14 bases lying between them.

The chain couples TRBV30 to TRBJ1-5; D unclear. CDR1 is GTSNPN and CDR2 is SVGIG in the germline V gene (reference sequence). The CDR3 is 14 amino acids. V lost 0 bases and J lost 3, with 9 bases in between. CDR3 loop: CAWSVGQFNQPQHF. The CDR3 DNA reads as TGTGCCTGGAGTGTCGGGCAGTTCAATCAGCCCCAGCATTTT. The whole variable domain, remainder taken from reference TRBV30 and TRBJ1-5, is SQTIHQWPATLVQPVGSPLSLECTVEGTSNPNLYWYRQAAGRGLQLLFYSVGIGQISSEVPQNLSASRPQDRQFILSSKKLLLSDSGFYLCAWSVGQFNQPQHFGDGTRLSIL.

V gene TRBV19 combines with J gene TRBJ1-5, with a possible D match to TRBD1 (6 bases). This CDR3 comprises 16 residues. Germline V gives CDR1 LNHDA, CDR2 SQIVND (reference sequence). Trimming removed 7 bases at V and 2 bases at J, with 18 bases between. CDR3 DNA sequence: TGTGCCAGTACCACCCGGGGGGCTTTGGGCAATCAGCCCCAGCATTTT. This translates into CASTTRGALGNQPQHF.

The chain has TRBV5-4 and TRBJ2-1, with a possible D match to TRBD2 (7 bases). The CDR3 is made up of 17 amino acids. Germline V gene data show CDR1 as SGHNT and CDR2 as YYREEE (reference sequence). V was clipped by 0 bases and J by 3 bases, with 16 bases between them. The chain's CDR3 is CASSLGGPAGHYNEQFF. CDR3 bases: TGTGCCAGCAGCTTGGGTGGCCCAGCGGGACACTACAATGAGCAGTTCTTC.

The V call is TRBV12-5, the J call TRBJ2-3; possible D gene TRBD2, 6 bases. Per germline, CDR1 LGHNT and CDR2 FRNRAP. The CDR3 is made up of 18 amino acids. Deletions cut 4 bases from V and 2 bases from J, with 22 bases between. CDR3 coding DNA: TGTGCTAGTGGTTCGTTGCGGGACGGAAAGCCAAACACAGATACGCAGTATTTT. This sequence encodes CASGSLRDGKPNTDTQYF.

A few counts support this clone. This chain connects TRBV24-1 to TRBJ2-3, with 9 bases matching TRBD1. The CDR3 loop spans 15 amino acids. From germline, CDR1 is KGHDR and CDR2 SFDVKD. With V trimmed by 5 bases and J by 1 base, 3 bases remained unmatched. CDR3 loop: CATSGRTGGTDTQYF. The CDR3 region has the DNA TGTGCCACCAGTGGACGGACAGGGGGCACAGATACGCAGTATTTT.

The V and J genes are TRBV11-2 and TRBJ1-6; perhaps TRBD1 as D (5 bases). Deletions cut 1 base from V and 2 bases from J, with 6 bases between. This CDR3 is 15 amino acids long. Per germline, CDR1 SGHAT and CDR2 FQNNGV. The CDR3, as DNA: TGTGCCAGCAGCTTAGGCAGGGCCTATAATTCACCCCTCCACTTT. This gives the protein CASSLGRAYNSPLHF.

The chain has TRBV24-1 and TRBJ1-1; D is ambiguous. CDR1 KGHDR and CDR2 SFDVKD come from the germline V gene. V was shortened by 3 bases and J by 5 bases, with 6 bases between the two germline ends. CDR3 length: 12 residues. CDR3 coding DNA: TGTGCCACCAGTGATACTAATACTGAAGCTTTCTTT. It yields the protein CATSDTNTEAFF.

The chain is built from TRBV5-1 and TRBJ2-7; 8 bases agree with TRBD1. Germline CDR1 is SGHRS and CDR2 is YFSETQ. V shed 0 bases and J 5 bases; nucleotides not matched to a gene: 10. The length of the CDR3 is 16 residues. CDR3 sequence (DNA): TGCGCCAGCAGCTTGGATGGTCGGACAGGGAGCCACGAGCAGTACTTC. Protein product: CASSLDGRTGSHEQYF.

The genes are TRBV7-3 and TRBJ1-1; D is undetermined. Per the germline V gene, CDR1 is SGHTA and CDR2 is FQGTGA. Trimming removed 0 bases from V and 1 base from J, with 6 bases in between. The CDR3 spans 14 residues. The CDR3 loop reads CASSLTNGNTEAFF. The CDR3 DNA is TGTGCCAGCAGCTTAACGAACGGGAACACTGAAGCTTTCTTT.

V gene TRBV10-3 combines with J gene TRBJ2-7; D is unresolved. The ends were cut back, 4 bases at V and 3 bases at J, with 7 bases in the middle. Germline V gene sequence: CDR1 ENHRY, CDR2 SYGVKD. This CDR3 is built from 12 residues. As DNA, the CDR3 is TGTGCCATCAGTGGAGACTTCTACGAGCAGTACTTC. Protein product: CAISGDFYEQYF.

The V and J genes are TRBV18 and TRBJ1-6, with D perhaps TRBD1 (5 bases). The V gene's germline CDR1 is KGHSH and CDR2 LQKENI. This CDR3 contains 16 residues. V shed 5 bases and J shed 7 bases, with 18 bases lying between them. DNA for the CDR3: TGTGCCAGCTCATCAACATCCGGGACGCCGAATTCACCCCTCCACTTT. Encoded protein: CASSSTSGTPNSPLHF.

The rearrangement joins TRBV21-1 to TRBJ1-6; the listed D gene, TRBD1, was not tested against the DNA. TRBV21-1 is designated a pseudogene. The CDR3 is 13 amino acids. In nucleotides, the CDR3 is TGTGCCAGCAGCAAGGGACAGGGATCACCCCTCCACTTT. Its protein product is CASSKGQGSPLHF.

The V gene is TRBV10-3, the J gene TRBJ1-2; D is unclear. V lost 3 bases and J 1 base, leaving 3 bases between the germline ends. The CDR3 totals 12 residues. CDR1 ENHRY and CDR2 SYGVKD come from the germline V gene. CDR3 in DNA: TGTGCCATCAGTGAAGTTAACTATGGCTACACCTTC. Its translation: CAISEVNYGYTF.